Sequencing of this TCR beta chain was carried out in a study of early stage breast cancer tumors. The overall study: Average read coverage per sample was 9 to 10-fold.

Points from the study as a whole: In about 85% of the 16 patients, blood comparison separated tumor from normal breast.

The CDR3 is 13 amino acids. CDR1 and CDR2 from the germline V gene are MNHNS and SASEGT. Between the trimmed V and J ends, which lost 6 bases and 9 bases, there was a span of 18 bases. Concerning this clone itself: Antigen unknown.

TCRdb's table, derived via immunoSEQ multiplex PCR, lists solely in-frame clones and lacks some. The repertoire holds roughly 49,000 clones, with roughly 78% as singletons. J is TRBJ2-7 and V is TRBV6-1, with D perhaps being TRBD1 or TRBD2 (5 bases each). This sequence originates from a person aged 35-49 years with breast cancer. Sequenced: blood. CDR3 DNA sequence: TGTGCCAGCAGCGAAAGGACTGGGGCCGGGCAGTACTTC. Its protein product is CASSERTGAGQYF.